This TCR beta chain derives from a study of blood T cells in healthy people across ages. Next came a second PCR, run for about 7 to 12 cycles, which used a sample-barcoded 5' primer along with a J-beta primer mix. TCRdb processed the 5' RACE reads anew with MiXCR; each CDR3 protein has one entry. The repertoire holds around 870,000 distinct CDR3 sequences, with around 26% as singletons. The sequence came from a woman aged 80 or over in good health. Sample: blood.

The CDR3 DNA follows: TGTGCCAGCAGCGCCCGGGCCAATAATGAAAAACTGTTTTTT. Its translation is CASSARANNEKLFF. This chain joins TRBV7-2 and TRBJ1-4, with D unresolved. V lost 5 bases, J lost 4 bases, and 11 bases lay in between. The CDR3 consists of 14 residues. CDR1 and CDR2 (germline): SGHTA, FQGNSA.